This T cell receptor beta chain was documented in a study of shared clonotypes between healthy human individuals (dated by TCRdb to 2019 to 2021). In the study overall: The cohort comprised two women and a few men aged 18 to 49 years. For each donor, CD4 naive and CD4 memory were each given three plates, CD8 naive was given two plates, and CD8 memory was given one plate. The study deeply sequenced blood TCR repertoires of about 5 healthy adults to estimate repertoire size and the extent of clonotype sharing between individuals. Different laboratories and diverse techniques were used to prepare libraries and sequence TCR repertoires, to increase sequencing depth and limit assay-specific biases. Per donor, leukapheresis produced somewhere between about 0.9 and 10 billion PBMCs.

The donors were healthy, HIV-negative adults with no recently reported acute infections or vaccinations. Only Caucasian adults living in Nashville, Tennessee, USA were represented among the donors. CD4+ T cells were enriched by magnetic negative selection, after which naive cells were positively selected on CD45RA and the negative fraction was taken as the memory subset. After blood collection by leukapheresis, PBMCs were isolated using Ficoll-Histopaque density gradient centrifugation and then cryopreserved in the vapor phase of liquid nitrogen. Analytical flow cytometry was used to check the purity and quantity of every magnetically sorted T cell population. From each sorted fraction, genomic DNA was isolated and quantified by UV absorbance on a Nanodrop 2000c. Paper-wide results and their limitations: Pairwise subsampling indicated that sequencing depth was expected to affect the degree of clonotype sharing among donors. Because the study included a small number of donors, the genetic and exposure-history diversity represented was limited. Rarefaction of sorted-subset datasets indicated incomplete sequencing despite the large sequencing depth. Compared with non-shared clonotypes, clonotypes shared by all four sorted-subset donors had higher generation probabilities. About 5% of naive CD4, 3% to 3.5% of naive CD8, 2% to 2.5% of memory CD4, and around 0.4% of memory CD8 clonotypes were shared across several donors. Sampling was restricted to blood, and TCR repertoires in tissues likely differ from the TCR repertoires found in blood. Larger estimated clonotype richness was generally found for naive subsets than for memory subsets.

Germline trimming: 4 bases from V, 2 bases from J; junction bases outside gene matches: 5. Spanning cysteine to phenylalanine, the CDR3 consists of 15 amino acids. Only the CDR3 DNA is retained, 45 bases long and in frame from the first base. CDR1 and CDR2 are read off the germline V gene as SGHRS and YFSETQ. Using the deep immunoSEQ assay, multiplex PCR amplified TCR CDR3 regions from genomic DNA. Extracted genomic DNA from each cell subset was distributed evenly across all wells of several immunoSEQ 96-well plates, and each plate was treated as a replicate. For sorted subsets, each replicate PCR was loaded with approximately 190 ng genomic DNA, equivalent to 25,000 to 35,000 T cell genomes. Purified libraries were quantified with a Qubit 3.0 fluorometer, sized on a Bioanalyzer 2100, and re-quantified with the KAPA Library Quantification kit. A separate single-read 150-cycle Illumina NextSeq 550 flow cell was used to sequence each immunoSEQ 96-well plate. In the original analysis: Because only junctional sequences without quality scores were contained in the immunoSEQ output, filtering matching that applied to full-length reads could not be performed. To assign V/J genes and CDR3, sequences were annotated using PyIR, a Python wrapper for IgBLAST v1.9, with IMGT germline references. Reads were removed for weak V/J assignments (E-value above 1e-6), missing CDR3, stop codons, out-of-frame junctions, or ambiguous translated residues. A V3J clonotype was defined by an identical inferred V gene, J gene, and CDR3 amino acid sequence. The percentage overlap between two repertoires was calculated by dividing the number of shared unique clonotypes by the size of the smaller repertoire. Three approaches were used to assess repertoire richness: RTK rarefaction, the Chao1 estimator, and Recon v2.1 estimates of unobserved clonotypes. Generation probabilities were computed with OLGA for all TCRbeta clonotypes obtained by the gDNA method from a few donors. TCRdb limited this immuneACCESS table to in-frame rearrangements with V and J called. A share of clones is missing; checked studies link under half to unresolved V genes, and the rest is unexplained. D and trimming come from the DNA, and the V and J calls and clone size come from that table. The sample table shows about 2.4 million clones, and approximately 93% are seen once. About 0.39% of the sample is in the top ten clones.

On this clone itself: The specificity of this receptor is unknown. Base qualities are not provided; no much larger clone lies one nucleotide away.

This sequence uses TRBV5-1 and TRBJ1-3; 8 middle bases align to TRBD1. This TCR was sampled from a man between 18 and 35 years old in good health. Some clones in this sample may be carry-over from other donors' samples. Material for sequencing was naive CD4+ T cells from PBMCs. The cell subset or site label, as the study defines it: CD45RA+ positively selected. The DNA sequence is TGCGCCAGCAGCCCTCAGGGGGCAGCTGGAAACACCATATATTTT. This gives the protein CASSPQGAAGNTIYF.